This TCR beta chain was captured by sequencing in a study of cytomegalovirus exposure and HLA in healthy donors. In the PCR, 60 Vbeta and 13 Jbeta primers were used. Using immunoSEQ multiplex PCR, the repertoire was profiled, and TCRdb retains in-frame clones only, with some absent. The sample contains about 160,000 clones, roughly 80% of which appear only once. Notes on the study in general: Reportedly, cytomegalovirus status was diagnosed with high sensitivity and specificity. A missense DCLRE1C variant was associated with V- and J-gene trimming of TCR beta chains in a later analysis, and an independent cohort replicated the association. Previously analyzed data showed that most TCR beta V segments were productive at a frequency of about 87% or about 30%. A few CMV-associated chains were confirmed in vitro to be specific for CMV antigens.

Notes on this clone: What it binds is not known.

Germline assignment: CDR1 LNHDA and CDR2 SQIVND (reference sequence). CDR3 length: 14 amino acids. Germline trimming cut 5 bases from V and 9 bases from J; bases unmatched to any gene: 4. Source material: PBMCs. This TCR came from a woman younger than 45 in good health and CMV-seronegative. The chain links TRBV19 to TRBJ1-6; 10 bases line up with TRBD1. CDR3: CASSAGQGTSPLHF. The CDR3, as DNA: TGTGCCAGTAGTGCGGGACAGGGGACTTCACCCCTCCACTTT.